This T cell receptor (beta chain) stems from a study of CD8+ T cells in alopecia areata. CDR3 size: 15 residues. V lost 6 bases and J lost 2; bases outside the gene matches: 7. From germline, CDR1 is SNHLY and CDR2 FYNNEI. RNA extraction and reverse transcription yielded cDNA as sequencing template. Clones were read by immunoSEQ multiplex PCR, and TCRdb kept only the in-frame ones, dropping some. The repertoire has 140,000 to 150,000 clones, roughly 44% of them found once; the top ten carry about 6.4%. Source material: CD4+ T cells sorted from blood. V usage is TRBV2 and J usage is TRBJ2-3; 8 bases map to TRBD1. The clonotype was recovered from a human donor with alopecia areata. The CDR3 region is CASRQPGQDTDTQYF. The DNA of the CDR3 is TGTGCCAGCAGACAACCGGGACAGGACACAGATACGCAGTATTTT.